The next 10 T cell receptor beta chains were all read from a single sample in a study of cytomegalovirus exposure and HLA in healthy donors. 13 Jbeta primers and 60 Vbeta primers were used for the PCR. Profiled with immunoSEQ multiplex PCR; TCRdb holds only in-frame clones, not every one. Counted here are roughly 180,000 clones, approximately 80% occurring once; the ten biggest clones make up about 4.4%. Specimen: PBMCs. The receptor set was obtained from a woman aged 45-65 years in good health and CMV-seropositive.

The chain carries TRBV5-6 and TRBJ1-5, with a possible D match to TRBD1 (5 bases). CDR3 size: 14 residues. Trimming removed 0 bases from V and 3 bases from J, with 7 bases in between. Germline lookup yields CDR1 SGHDT and CDR2 YYEEEE. CDR3 DNA: TGTGCCAGCAGCTTGGGCAGGGACAATCAGCCCCAGCATTTT. Its protein is CASSLGRDNQPQHF.

This chain links TRBV30 with TRBJ1-1, with D maybe TRBD1 (5 bases). Trimming left V 4 bases short and J 1 base short, with 16 bases between. This CDR3 region has 15 residues. Germline V gene sequence: CDR1 GTSNPN, CDR2 SVGIG (reference sequence). The CDR3 region has the DNA TGTGCCTGGACCCCTAGGACAACAGCGAACACTGAAGCTTTCTTT. Its protein product is CAWTPRTTANTEAFF.

The chain is built from TRBV15 and TRBJ1-1; TRBD1 agrees at 7 bases. Germline V lookup: CDR1 LNHNV, CDR2 YYDKDF (reference sequence). The CDR3 has 15 amino acids. Trimming took 1 base from V and 5 from J; bases not matched to a gene: 7. The CDR3 bases are TGTGCCACCAGCAGAGCTACAGGGGTCGGTACTGAAGCTTTCTTT. It yields the protein CATSRATGVGTEAFF.

In its sample, this clone was seen once. The chain carries TRBV27 and TRBJ2-1; 10 bases fit TRBD1. This CDR3 has 16 amino acids. The trim removed 3 bases at V and 2 bases at J, leaving 4 bases unmatched. CDR1 and CDR2 from the germline V gene are MNHEY and SMNVEV (reference sequence). The CDR3 coding sequence is TGTGCCAGCAGTTTCTCCGGGACAGGGGCCTACAATGAGCAGTTCTTC. It yields the protein CASSFSGTGAYNEQFF.

J is TRBJ1-1 and V is TRBV7-9, with D perhaps matching TRBD1 (5 bases). The CDR3 runs to 14 residues. V lost 3 bases, J lost 5 bases, and 13 bases lay in between. The germline CDR1 and CDR2 sequences are SEHNR and FQNEAQ (reference sequence). CDR3 bases: TGTGCCAGCAGCTTCGACGAACGGGGGACTGAAGCTTTCTTT. Its protein product is CASSFDERGTEAFF.

The rearrangement links TRBV7-9 to TRBJ2-3; 8 nucleotides line up with TRBD2. The V segment lost 7 bases and the J segment 5 bases; nucleotides outside the gene matches: 14. The CDR3 covers 16 residues. Per the germline V gene, CDR1 is SEHNR and CDR2 is FQNEAQ (reference sequence). The DNA for the CDR3 is TGTGCCAGCACCACCCTCGCGGGGGGACCCTTAGATACGCAGTATTTT. Its protein product is CASTTLAGGPLDTQYF.

V and J are TRBV5-5 and TRBJ1-1, with a weak D call TRBD1 (6 bases). CDR1 is SGHKS, CDR2 YYEKEE, per germline (reference sequence). The CDR3 contains 14 residues. The V end was cut by 4 bases, the J end by 1 base, with 11 bases between. In DNA, the CDR3 is TGTGCCAGCAGCGCAGCGACAGGGAACACTGAAGCTTTCTTT. It codes for CASSAATGNTEAFF.

The rearrangement joins TRBV19 to TRBJ1-2, with 7 positions matching TRBD1. The CDR3 loop spans 14 amino acids. Germline values: CDR1 LNHDA, CDR2 SQIVND (reference sequence). V was clipped by 2 bases and J by 3 bases; unmatched bases: 3. The CDR3 DNA sequence: TGTGCCAGTAGTATAACCGACAGGGACTATGGCTACACCTTC. Residues: CASSITDRDYGYTF.

V usage is TRBV27 and J usage is TRBJ2-7; TRBD1 matches at 9 bases. Germline CDR1 is MNHEY and CDR2 is SMNVEV (reference sequence). The CDR3 consists of 16 residues. V trimming: 4 bases; J trimming: 9 bases; junction bases outside the gene matches: 16. The CDR3 DNA is TGTGCCAGCAGTTCCCGGGACAGGGTTCCCACCACAGGGCAGTACTTC. Encoded protein: CASSSRDRVPTTGQYF.

V usage is TRBV11-2 and J usage is TRBJ2-3; maybe TRBD1 (6 bases). The V and J ends lost 5 bases and 3 bases respectively, with 15 bases between them. The CDR3 contains 15 residues. Germline V CDR1 and CDR2: SGHAT, FQNNGV. DNA of the CDR3: TGTGCCAGCAGCACGCCGGGACACCCGACAGATACGCAGTATTTT. This translates into CASSTPGHPTDTQYF.